The 30 T cell receptor beta chains below come from one sample, sequenced in a study of cytomegalovirus exposure and HLA in healthy donors. PCR primers comprised 60 Vbeta and 13 Jbeta primers. Libraries were prepared by immunoSEQ multiplex PCR; TCRdb keeps only in-frame clonotypes and omits some of them. The sample has over 45,000 clones, roughly 84% seen once. Sequenced input: PBMCs. All receptors come from a man younger than 40 in good health and CMV-seronegative.

This chain joins TRBV2 and TRBJ2-1; 15 bases map to TRBD2. Germline lookup yields CDR1 SNHLY and CDR2 FYNNEI. With V trimmed by 4 bases and J by 9 bases, 4 bases remained unmatched. The CDR3 length is 15 residues. This CDR3 is CASSGTSGGATEQFF. CDR3 DNA sequence: TGTGCCAGCAGTGGGACTAGCGGGGGGGCCACTGAGCAGTTCTTC.

This rearrangement joins TRBV5-5 to TRBJ1-2, with TRBD1 matching over 7 bases. V gave up 2 bases and J gave up 11 bases; unmatched junction bases: 9. CDR1 SGHKS and CDR2 YYEKEE come from the germline V gene (reference sequence). The CDR3 consists of 13 residues. The CDR3: CASSLKGAMRYTF. Written as DNA, the CDR3 is TGTGCCAGCAGCTTAAAGGGGGCTATGAGGTACACCTTC. The full variable domain, its missing parts supplied by reference TRBV5-5 and TRBJ1-2, is DAGVTQSPTHLIKTRGQQVTLRCSPISGHKSVSWYQQVLGQGPQFIFQYYEKEERGRGNFPDRFSARQFPNYSSELNVNALLLGDSALYLCASSLKGAMRYTFGSGTRLTVV.

CDR3 sequence reads: CASSYGREGHYGYTF. The CDR3 region has the DNA TGTGCCAGCAGTTACGGTAGGGAGGGCCATTATGGCTACACCTTC. The V call is TRBV6-5, the J call TRBJ1-2; no definite D call. Germline V lookup: CDR1 MNHEY, CDR2 SVGAGI. This CDR3 is built from 15 residues. With 2 bases removed from V and 5 bases from J, the gap between germline ends came to 15 bases.

The V call is TRBV7-9, the J call TRBJ2-7, with D possibly being TRBD2 (5 bases). Trimming removed 5 bases from V and 5 bases from J, with 10 bases in between. This CDR3 contains 12 residues. CDR1 and CDR2 (germline): SEHNR, FQNEAQ (reference sequence). This CDR3 reads CASSPGSHEQYF. CDR3 bases: TGTGCCAGCAGCCCGGGGAGCCACGAGCAGTACTTC.

The chain joins TRBV14 to TRBJ2-7, with 9 bases matching TRBD2. The CDR3 loop spans 15 amino acids. Trimming cost V 3 bases and J 2 bases; bases outside gene matches: 5. Germline assignment: CDR1 SGHDN and CDR2 FVKESK. In DNA form, the CDR3 reads TGTGCCAGCAGCCAGGGACTAGCTGCGACCTACGAGCAGTACTTC. It is translated as CASSQGLAATYEQYF. Based on the CDR3 plus reference TRBV14 and TRBJ2-7, the full variable domain is EAGVTQFPSHSVIEKGQTVTLRCDPISGHDNLYWYRRVMGKEIKFLLHFVKESKQDESGMPNNRFLAERTGGTYSTLKVQPAELEDSGVYFCASSQGLAATYEQYFGPGTRLTVT.

The V call is TRBV29-1, the J call TRBJ2-1, with 8 nucleotides matching TRBD2. The trim removed 1 base at V and 5 bases at J, leaving 4 bases unmatched. Germline-derived CDR1 and CDR2 are SQVTM and ANQGSEA. The CDR3 consists of 14 residues. CDR3 sequence: CSVEGLLADNEQFF. In DNA, the CDR3 is TGCAGCGTTGAAGGTCTACTAGCGGACAATGAGCAGTTCTTC.

This rearrangement joins TRBV25-1 to TRBJ2-1; 9 bases map to TRBD2. This CDR3 has 14 amino acids. V shed 7 bases and J 3 bases; nucleotides not matched to a gene: 4. Germline values: CDR1 MGHDK, CDR2 SYGVNS. This CDR3 reads CASKGGRDYNEQFF. The CDR3 coding sequence is TGTGCCAGCAAGGGCGGGAGGGACTACAATGAGCAGTTCTTC.

The chain has TRBV9 and TRBJ2-7; D unresolved. Per the germline V gene, CDR1 is SGDLS and CDR2 is YYNGEE. The CDR3 sequence is 12 residues long. Trimming stripped 4 bases from V and 5 bases from J, with 10 bases between. The CDR3 nucleotides are TGTGCCAGCAGCCCTGGCTTTGACGAGCAGTACTTC. Protein sequence: CASSPGFDEQYF.

The V call is TRBV2, the J call TRBJ2-3; D not certain. V shed 4 bases and J shed 3 bases, with 5 bases lying between them. Germline V lookup: CDR1 SNHLY, CDR2 FYNNEI. This CDR3 region has 12 residues. The CDR3 DNA sequence: TGTGCCAGCAGTGCCCCAACAGATACGCAGTATTTT. Amino acids: CASSAPTDTQYF.

The CDR3 protein is CAWSPSTTTDTQYF. The DNA of the CDR3 is TGTGCCTGGAGCCCTAGCACAACCACAGATACGCAGTATTTT. The chain is built from TRBV30 and TRBJ2-3, with D tentatively TRBD2 (5 bases). The germline gives CDR1 GTSNPN, CDR2 SVGIG (reference sequence). V lost 3 bases and J lost 2, with 12 bases in between. The CDR3 loop spans 14 amino acids.

This chain joins TRBV13 and TRBJ1-5, with 10 nucleotides matching TRBD1. The length of the CDR3 is 18 residues. After removal of 1 base from V and 0 bases from J, the junction contained 6 bases not matched to a gene. Germline CDR1 and CDR2: PRHDT and FYEKMQ (reference sequence). Here the CDR3 DNA reads TGTGCCAGCAGCTTAGACGGACAGGGGGTCCCTAGCAATCAGCCCCAGCATTTT. It specifies CASSLDGQGVPSNQPQHF.

V usage is TRBV7-9 and J usage is TRBJ2-5; TRBD1 aligns across 7 bases. The J call could be wrong; TRBJ2-7 is a better fit for the DNA end. Germline loops: CDR1 SEHNR, CDR2 FQNEAQ (reference sequence). CDR3 size: 15 residues. The CDR3 DNA reads as TGTGCCAGCAGCTTAGGGGGACAGTTAACCTACGAGCAGTACTTC. Its translation: CASSLGGQLTYEQYF.

This clone came up a few times. This sequence joins TRBV10-1 and TRBJ2-2; D is uncertain. Germline CDR1 is WNHNN and CDR2 is SYGVQD (reference sequence). This CDR3 contains 14 residues. V shed 3 bases and J shed 4 bases, with 9 bases lying between them. CDR3 DNA: TGCGCCAGCAGTGATGGTAGTTTCACCGGGGAGCTGTTTTTT. Protein: CASSDGSFTGELFF.

The chain has TRBV29-1 and TRBJ2-7, with 10 bases fitting TRBD1. The ends lost 1 base at V and 10 bases at J; junction bases unmatched: 7. There are 13 residues in the CDR3. Per germline, CDR1 SQVTM and CDR2 ANQGSEA. CDR3 in DNA: TGCAGCGTTGAAGCGGGACAGGGGATGGGACAGTACTTC. It encodes CSVEAGQGMGQYF.

The gene calls are TRBV25-1 and TRBJ2-2; 7 bases are a match to TRBD1. V trimming: 6 bases; J trimming: 3 bases; junction bases outside the gene matches: 7. There are 15 residues in the CDR3. Germline V lookup: CDR1 MGHDK, CDR2 SYGVNS. CDR3 nucleotides: TGTGCCAGCAGGTCGGGACAGTCAGACACCGGGGAGCTGTTTTTT. Its protein product is CASRSGQSDTGELFF. The whole variable domain, remainder taken from reference TRBV25-1 and TRBJ2-2, is EADIYQTPRYLVIGTGKKITLECSQTMGHDKMYWYQQDPGMELHLIHYSYGVNSTEKGDLSSESTVSRIRTEHFPLTLESARPSHTSQYLCASRSGQSDTGELFFGEGSRLTVL.

This clone was seen only a few times. The J gene is TRBJ1-6, the V gene TRBV4-3; no definite D call. V lost 0 bases, J lost 9 bases, and 12 bases lay in between. CDR3 length: 15 residues. Germline V lookup: CDR1 LGHNA, CDR2 YSLEER. The CDR3 loop reads CASSQEVGGGSPLHF. CDR3 bases: TGCGCCAGCAGCCAAGAAGTTGGTGGCGGTTCACCCCTCCACTTT.

This clone appeared once. The chain is built from TRBV5-5 and TRBJ1-1, with D maybe TRBD1 (6 bases). The V gene's germline CDR1 is SGHKS and CDR2 YYEKEE (reference sequence). This CDR3 has 16 residues. The V gene lost 2 bases and the J gene lost 1 base, with 15 bases spanning the gap. DNA for the CDR3: TGTGCCAGCAGCTTTATAGGGGGAAGAGAGAACACTGAAGCTTTCTTT. Its protein is CASSFIGGRENTEAFF.

This chain joins TRBV9 and TRBJ2-7; D might be TRBD1 (6 bases). From germline, CDR1 is SGDLS and CDR2 YYNGEE. The CDR3 has 13 amino acids. V was trimmed by 3 bases and J by 9 bases, leaving 16 bases between them. As DNA, the CDR3 is TGTGCCAGCAGCGGACAGGTGGAGAGGGCGCAGTACTTC. It yields the protein CASSGQVERAQYF.

The chain joins TRBV5-1 to TRBJ2-5; 9 bases fit TRBD1. This CDR3 region has 16 residues. Per germline, CDR1 SGHRS and CDR2 YFSETQ. V was pared by 2 bases and J by 4 bases, with 9 bases of the junction left unmatched. The CDR3 spells CASSLQPTGGGETQYF. CDR3 nucleotides: TGCGCCAGCAGCTTACAGCCGACAGGGGGAGGAGAGACCCAGTACTTC. Full variable domain (outside the CDR3, taken from reference TRBV5-1 and TRBJ2-5): KAGVTQTPRYLIKTRGQQVTLSCSPISGHRSVSWYQQTPGQGLQFLFEYFSETQRNKGNFPGRFSGRQFSNSRSEMNVSTLELGDSALYLCASSLQPTGGGETQYFGPGTRLLVL.

V is TRBV7-2 and J is TRBJ2-7, with 7 nucleotides matching TRBD2. This CDR3 spans 13 amino acids. V was pared by 4 bases and J by 4 bases, with 4 bases of the junction left unmatched. CDR1 and CDR2 from the germline V gene are SGHTA and FQGNSA. The CDR3 loop is CASSWGGSYEQYF. The CDR3 coding sequence is TGTGCCAGCAGCTGGGGGGGTTCGTACGAGCAGTACTTC.

The chain is built from TRBV11-3 and TRBJ2-2, with D perhaps TRBD2 (5 bases). The length of the CDR3 is 15 residues. V lost 3 bases and J lost 2, with 10 bases in between. Germline V gene sequence: CDR1 SGHNT, CDR2 YENEEA. The CDR3 reads CASSLRATNTGELFF. The CDR3 nucleotides are TGTGCCAGCAGCTTGCGGGCTACAAACACCGGGGAGCTGTTTTTT.

This clone has only one observation. The rearrangement links TRBV7-2 to TRBJ2-1, with 12 bases lining up with TRBD2. Trimming took 5 bases from V and 5 from J; bases not matched to a gene: 4. Germline CDR1 reads SGHTA; CDR2 reads FQGNSA. The CDR3 has 15 amino acids. The CDR3 sequence: CASSPGLAGNNEQFF. Here the CDR3 DNA reads TGTGCCAGCAGCCCTGGACTAGCGGGAAACAATGAGCAGTTCTTC.

The chain carries TRBV5-4 and TRBJ1-2; 8 bases line up with TRBD1. Per germline, CDR1 SGHNT and CDR2 YYREEE (reference sequence). The CDR3 is 14 residues long. Trimming cost V 0 bases and J 4 bases; bases outside gene matches: 2. The CDR3 sequence: CASSLDGTGYGYTF. For the CDR3, the DNA is TGTGCCAGCAGCTTGGATGGGACAGGCTATGGCTACACCTTC.

In this sample, this clone turned up a few times. The J gene is TRBJ2-7, the V gene TRBV6-6; D possibly corresponds to TRBD2 (5 bases). The germline V gene has CDR1 MNHNY and CDR2 SVGAGI (reference sequence). CDR3 length: 12 residues. Trimming left V 6 bases short and J 4 bases short, with 10 bases between. This CDR3 is CASSGGFYEQYF. Here the CDR3 DNA reads TGTGCCAGCAGCGGCGGGTTTTACGAGCAGTACTTC.

The chain carries TRBV4-3 and TRBJ2-4; D perhaps matches TRBD1 (6 bases). The CDR3 is made up of 20 amino acids. The germline V gene has CDR1 LGHNA and CDR2 YSLEER. The germline V and J ends were trimmed by 7 bases and 0 bases, with 28 bases remaining between them. The DNA of the CDR3 is TGCGCCAGCACCAACCCCAGCGAGGGGGTGGTTGTTCTAGCCAAAAACATTCAGTACTTC. Its translation: CASTNPSEGVVVLAKNIQYF.

V usage is TRBV7-9 and J usage is TRBJ2-7; TRBD1 matches at 7 bases. J lost 4 bases, V lost 2 bases, and 11 bases had no gene match. This CDR3 is 16 amino acids long. The germline V gene has CDR1 SEHNR and CDR2 FQNEAQ (reference sequence). CDR3 sequence: CASSLSPDRWTYEQYF. CDR3 nucleotide sequence: TGTGCCAGCAGCTTATCGCCGGACAGGTGGACGTACGAGCAGTACTTC. The full variable domain, its missing parts supplied by reference TRBV7-9 and TRBJ2-7, is DTGVSQNPRHKITKRGQNVTFRCDPISEHNRLYWYRQTLGQGPEFLTYFQNEAQLEKSRLLSDRFSAERPKGSFSTLEIQRTEQGDSAMYLCASSLSPDRWTYEQYFGPGTRLTVT.

The V call is TRBV4-3, the J call TRBJ2-6; 11 positions agree with TRBD2. CDR3 length: 18 residues. The V and J ends lost 0 bases and 1 base, in that order; junction bases with no gene match: 2. The germline CDR1 and CDR2 sequences are LGHNA and YSLEER. The CDR3 spells CASSQELAGGSGANVLTF. CDR3 DNA: TGCGCCAGCAGCCAAGAATTAGCGGGAGGGTCTGGGGCCAACGTCCTGACTTTC.

The chain recombines TRBV2 with TRBJ1-3, with a weak D call TRBD1 (5 bases). Between the trimmed V and J ends, which lost 7 bases and 0 bases, there was a span of 10 bases. Germline values: CDR1 SNHLY, CDR2 FYNNEI. CDR3 length: 14 amino acids. The CDR3 protein is CASTGGNSGNTIYF. The CDR3 DNA follows: TGTGCCAGCACCGGGGGAAACTCTGGAAACACCATATATTTT.

Concerning this clone itself: A junction end diverges from the germline sequence, so it may reflect a read error. J is TRBJ2-3 and V is TRBV7-9; a possible D gene is TRBD1 (6 bases). This CDR3 contains 14 residues. CDR1 is SEHNR and CDR2 is FQNEAQ in the germline V gene (reference sequence). CDR3 DNA: TGTTCCAGCAGCTTATCAGGGGTGTCGGATACGCAGTATTTT. Its protein is CSSSLSGVSDTQYF.

The V gene is TRBV6-5, the J gene TRBJ2-7; 9 bases map to TRBD2. The junction had 11 bases not matched to a gene; V was cut back by 3 bases and J by 5 bases. The CDR3 contains 16 residues. Germline CDR1 MNHEY, CDR2 SVGAGI. The CDR3 loop reads CASSYRGSSGKDEQYF. CDR3 DNA: TGTGCCAGCAGTTATCGGGGGTCTAGCGGGAAGGACGAGCAGTACTTC.